Described below is a single TCR beta chain sequence and its context. Its antigen is undetermined. The entry originates in a study of T cell responses to AZD1222 COVID-19 vaccine. General study findings and limits: Most donors were white British, females outnumbered males, and clonal diversity was possibly underestimated.

V gave up 0 bases and J gave up 2 bases, with 8 bases separating them. CDR1 and CDR2 from the germline V gene are GTSNPN and SVGIG (reference sequence). The CDR3 runs 14 residues. Profiled with immunoSEQ multiplex PCR; TCRdb holds only in-frame clones, not every one. The sample shows roughly 120,000 clones, roughly 90% of them seen only once. The receptor's source is an adult in good health. Sequencing used peripheral blood, obtained on day 0 of AZD1222 vaccination. V gene TRBV30 combines with J gene TRBJ1-5; D is uncertain. The DNA for the CDR3 is TGTGCCTGGAGTGTTTCCCCGGGCAATCAGCCCCAGCATTTT. This gives the protein CAWSVSPGNQPQHF.